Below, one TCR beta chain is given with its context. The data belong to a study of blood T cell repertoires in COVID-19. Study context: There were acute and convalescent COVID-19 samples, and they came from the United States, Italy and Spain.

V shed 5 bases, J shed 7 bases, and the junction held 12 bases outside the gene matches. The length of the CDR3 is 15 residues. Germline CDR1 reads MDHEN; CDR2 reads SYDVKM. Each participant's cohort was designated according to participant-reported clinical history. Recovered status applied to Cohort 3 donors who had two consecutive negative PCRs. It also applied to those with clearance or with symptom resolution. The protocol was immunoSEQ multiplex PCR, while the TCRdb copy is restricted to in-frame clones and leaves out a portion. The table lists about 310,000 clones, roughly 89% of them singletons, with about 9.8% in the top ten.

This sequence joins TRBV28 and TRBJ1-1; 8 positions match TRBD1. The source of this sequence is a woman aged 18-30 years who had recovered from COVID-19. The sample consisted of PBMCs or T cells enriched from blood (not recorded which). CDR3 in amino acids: CASSPIRTGRDEAFF. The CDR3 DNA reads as TGTGCCAGCAGTCCAATACGGACAGGGAGGGATGAAGCTTTCTTT.